One and the same sample provided the 31 T cell receptor beta chains below, sequenced in a study of blood T cell repertoires in COVID-19. Only in-frame clones appear in the TCRdb table, and some are missing; sequencing was by immunoSEQ multiplex PCR. The sample records 61,000 or so clones, around nine tenths being singletons. The sequenced sample consisted of peripheral blood. These receptors all stem from a woman of 80 years or more with active COVID-19.

This clone has only one observation. The chain joins TRBV7-2 to TRBJ1-1; D gene unclear. The CDR3 covers 13 residues. V was cut by 5 bases and J by 1 base, with 8 bases left in between. Germline loops: CDR1 SGHTA, CDR2 FQGNSA. The CDR3 coding sequence is TGTGCCAGCAGCCGCCGGGGGAACACTGAAGCTTTCTTT. Amino acids: CASSRRGNTEAFF.

The chain has TRBV21-1 and TRBJ2-7; the D segment call TRBD1 is taken from the table without a DNA check. TRBV21-1 corresponds to a pseudogene. The CDR3 loop spans 13 amino acids. The chain's CDR3 is CASRDRRDYEQYF. Written as DNA, the CDR3 is TGTGCCAGCCGGGACAGGAGGGACTACGAGCAGTACTTC.

The chain recombines TRBV5-8 with TRBJ2-5, with 15 bases matching TRBD2. From germline, CDR1 is SGHTS and CDR2 YDEGEE. The CDR3 totals 17 residues. With 4 bases clipped from V and 5 bases from J, the junction kept 9 bases outside the gene matches. The DNA for the CDR3 is TGTGCCAGCAGCCCCGGGGGGACTAGCGGGGGGCGCGAGACCCAGTACTTC. This translates into CASSPGGTSGGRETQYF.

For the CDR3, the DNA is TGTGCCAGCAGCCGGGGATACTACTCTGGGGCCAACGTCCTGACTTTC. Protein sequence: CASSRGYYSGANVLTF. This chain uses TRBV9 with TRBJ2-6; possible D gene TRBD2, 5 bases. The length of the CDR3 is 16 residues. Germline assignment: CDR1 SGDLS and CDR2 YYNGEE. V was trimmed by 4 bases and J by 0 bases, leaving 11 bases between them.

The chain combines TRBV7-3 with TRBJ1-1; D is possibly TRBD1 (6 bases). The CDR3 has 15 amino acids. With 5 bases removed from V and 1 base from J, the gap between germline ends came to 14 bases. Looked up from germline, CDR1 is SGHTA and CDR2 is FQGTGA. CDR3 bases: TGTGCCAGCAGCGCCGGACAGCCCGGGAACACTGAAGCTTTCTTT. Protein sequence: CASSAGQPGNTEAFF.

The chain links TRBV7-6 to TRBJ2-7, with 14 bases aligning to TRBD2. Germline V CDR1 and CDR2: SGHVS, FNYEAQ. V was clipped by 5 bases and J by 2 bases; unmatched bases: 8. CDR3 length equals 17 residues. The CDR3 sequence is CASSPGTSGGPPYEQYF. In DNA, the CDR3 is TGTGCCAGCAGCCCCGGGACTAGCGGGGGTCCCCCCTACGAGCAGTACTTC.

This sequence joins TRBV7-3 and TRBJ2-2; D might be TRBD2 (6 bases). Per germline, CDR1 SGHTA and CDR2 FQGTGA. Trimming removed 5 bases at V and 4 bases at J, with 14 bases between. This CDR3 has 15 residues. The CDR3 is CASSRPLGGTGELFF. The CDR3 coding sequence is TGTGCCAGCAGCCGCCCCCTCGGGGGCACCGGGGAGCTGTTTTTT.

The V call is TRBV12-3 or TRBV12-4, the J call TRBJ1-5; D not certain. This CDR3 contains 12 residues. V was pared by 7 bases and J by 7 bases, with 11 bases between. As DNA, the CDR3 is TGTGCCAGCACCTTGCGCGGACAGCCCCAGCATTTT. Its protein product is CASTLRGQPQHF.

The rearrangement joins TRBV9 to TRBJ2-1, with 9 bases aligning to TRBD2. Germline trimming cut 5 bases from V and 0 bases from J; bases unmatched to any gene: 6. There are 16 residues in the CDR3. Germline CDR1 reads SGDLS; CDR2 reads YYNGEE. The CDR3 coding sequence is TGTGCCAGCAGTCCTCTAGCGGGGAGCTCCTACAATGAGCAGTTCTTC. Translation: CASSPLAGSSYNEQFF.

The CDR3 nucleotides are TGTGCCAGCAGCCCCAGGGTCACCGGGGAGCTGTTTTTT. Its protein is CASSPRVTGELFF. The chain recombines TRBV28 with TRBJ2-2; TRBD1 is a possible D gene (5 bases). The CDR3 covers 13 residues. Between the trimmed V and J ends, which lost 6 bases and 4 bases, there was a span of 9 bases. Per the germline V gene, CDR1 is MDHEN and CDR2 is SYDVKM.

This chain joins TRBV10-3 and TRBJ2-7; 8 bases are shared with TRBD1. The V gene's germline CDR1 is ENHRY and CDR2 SYGVKD. J lost 5 bases, V lost 5 bases, and 8 bases had no gene match. The CDR3 length is 14 residues. Here the CDR3 DNA reads TGTGCCATCAGTAGTAGCCAGGGGGCGAACGAGCAGTACTTC. Its protein product is CAISSSQGANEQYF.

The V gene is TRBV6-5, the J gene TRBJ2-5, with a tentative D call TRBD1 (5 bases). This CDR3 is 13 amino acids long. From germline, CDR1 is MNHEY and CDR2 SVGAGI. V dropped 7 bases and J dropped 5 bases, with 14 bases sitting between them. The CDR3 reads CASKNRRFETQYF. CDR3 sequence (DNA): TGTGCCAGCAAGAACAGGAGATTTGAGACCCAGTACTTC.

The V call is TRBV19, the J call TRBJ1-2, with a weak D call TRBD1 (6 bases). V shed 2 bases and J shed 5 bases, with 15 bases lying between them. The CDR3 is made up of 15 amino acids. Germline V lookup: CDR1 LNHDA, CDR2 SQIVND (reference sequence). CDR3 region: CASSIRGANPYGYTF. In DNA form, the CDR3 reads TGTGCCAGTAGTATACGGGGGGCGAACCCTTATGGCTACACCTTC.

The chain couples TRBV11-3 to TRBJ2-1; tentatively, D is TRBD2 (5 bases). This CDR3 is built from 13 residues. The germline V gene encodes CDR1 SGHNT and CDR2 YENEEA. Trimming took off 5 bases at V and 7 bases at J, with 12 bases between the two ends. The CDR3 DNA follows: TGTGCCAGCAGCGGCGGGCCGAGAAATGAGCAGTTCTTC. Encoded protein: CASSGGPRNEQFF.

This chain uses TRBV19 with TRBJ1-5; D might be TRBD1 (5 bases). The V end lost 8 bases, the J end lost 0 bases, and 14 bases lay between the germline ends. This CDR3 region has 15 residues. Germline CDR1 and CDR2: LNHDA and SQIVND (reference sequence). The CDR3 region has the DNA TGTGCCAGTGTCCGGACACCGGTTAGCAATCAGCCCCAGCATTTT. Amino acid sequence: CASVRTPVSNQPQHF.

V usage is TRBV15 and J usage is TRBJ2-2, with 7 bases lining up with TRBD1. The CDR3 contains 15 residues. CDR1 is LNHNV and CDR2 is YYDKDF in the germline V gene (reference sequence). Trimming took 3 bases from V and 7 from J; bases not matched to a gene: 8. CDR3 residues: CATSSLQGLSGELFF. The CDR3 region has the DNA TGTGCCACCAGCAGCCTACAGGGGTTGAGCGGGGAGCTGTTTTTT.

This rearrangement joins TRBV11-2 to TRBJ2-7; 9 nucleotides agree with TRBD2. This CDR3 contains 17 residues. V gave up 5 bases and J gave up 3 bases; unmatched junction bases: 14. Germline CDR1 reads SGHAT; CDR2 reads FQNNGV. CDR3 sequence: CASSHVLGQAGGYEQYF. In DNA, the CDR3 is TGTGCCAGCAGCCACGTCCTTGGACAAGCGGGGGGCTACGAGCAGTACTTC.

This chain's CDR3 is CASSYSTGSNSPLHF. In DNA, the CDR3 is TGCGCCAGCAGCTATTCGACAGGCTCCAATTCACCCCTCCACTTT. The chain recombines TRBV4-3 with TRBJ1-6, with D perhaps matching TRBD1 (6 bases). The germline gives CDR1 LGHNA, CDR2 YSLEER. The CDR3 is made up of 15 amino acids. Trimming shortened V by 5 bases and J by 7 bases, and 15 bases separated the two germline ends.

This clone appeared a single time. The chain couples TRBV4-2 to TRBJ1-1; D is unresolved. Germline V CDR1 and CDR2: LGHNA, YNFKEQ. Trimming took 3 bases from V and 1 from J, leaving 15 bases between them. The CDR3 sequence is 16 residues long. CDR3 in DNA: TGTGCCAGCAGCCAGCGCTTGCGGCTCGGGAACACTGAAGCTTTCTTT. Residues: CASSQRLRLGNTEAFF.

The chain links TRBV2 to TRBJ2-5; 10 bases map to TRBD2. Trimming cost V 7 bases and J 2 bases; bases outside gene matches: 10. Germline V gene lookup returns CDR1 SNHLY and CDR2 FYNNEI. The CDR3 spans 16 residues. The CDR3 nucleotides read TGTGCCAGCATGTTCCTAGCGGGGGCCTTACAAGAGACCCAGTACTTC. Translating gives CASMFLAGALQETQYF.

CDR3 coding DNA: TGTGCCAGCTCCGGACGACAGGTGAACACCGGGGAGCTGTTTTTT. Translated, it gives CASSGRQVNTGELFF. This sequence joins TRBV18 and TRBJ2-2; tentatively, D is TRBD1 (6 bases). Germline-derived CDR1 and CDR2 are KGHSH and LQKENI. Between the trimmed V and J ends, which lost 6 bases and 1 base, there was a span of 12 bases. The CDR3 runs 15 residues.

The chain joins TRBV12-3 or TRBV12-4 to TRBJ2-3; D perhaps matches TRBD1 (6 bases). This CDR3 has 13 amino acids. Trimming removed 5 bases at V and 2 bases at J, with 8 bases between. In DNA, the CDR3 is TGTGCCAGCAGTAGGGGGTACACAGATACGCAGTATTTT. Its protein product is CASSRGYTDTQYF.

The rearrangement uses TRBV7-3 and TRBJ2-5; 8 bases fit TRBD1. Trimming at V came to 5 bases and at J to 6 bases, leaving 5 bases not matched to a gene. CDR3 size: 13 residues. In germline, CDR1 is SGHTA, CDR2 FQGTGA. This CDR3 is CASSPTRGQTQYF. CDR3 coding DNA: TGTGCCAGCAGCCCTACCAGGGGGCAGACCCAGTACTTC.

CDR3: CASSRGTVETQYF. CDR3 in DNA: TGTGCCAGCAGTAGGGGGACAGTGGAGACCCAGTACTTC. The chain combines TRBV28 with TRBJ2-5; TRBD1 matches at 7 bases. With 5 bases clipped from V and 5 bases from J, the junction kept 5 bases outside the gene matches. Germline V gene data show CDR1 as MDHEN and CDR2 as SYDVKM. CDR3 length equals 13 residues.

This rearrangement joins TRBV9 to TRBJ1-1, with D possibly matching TRBD1 (6 bases). V gave up 6 bases and J gave up 5 bases, with 14 bases separating them. The length of the CDR3 is 13 residues. Per the germline V gene, CDR1 is SGDLS and CDR2 is YYNGEE. The CDR3 protein is CASNNQGSTEAFF. CDR3 DNA sequence: TGTGCCAGCAACAATCAGGGGTCTACTGAAGCTTTCTTT.

This CDR3 is CASSLYTGYGYTF. CDR3 DNA sequence: TGTGCCAGCAGCCTGTACACGGGCTATGGCTACACCTTC. The chain is built from TRBV7-9 and TRBJ1-2; no firm D call. Trimming removed 5 bases from V and 4 bases from J, with 11 bases in between. The V gene's germline CDR1 is SEHNR and CDR2 FQNEAQ (reference sequence). The CDR3 sequence is 13 residues long.

V is TRBV7-2 and J is TRBJ2-5, with 10 bases identical to TRBD1. Germline CDR1 reads SGHTA; CDR2 reads FQGNSA. The CDR3 sequence is 15 residues long. Germline trimming cut 3 bases from V and 5 bases from J; bases unmatched to any gene: 6. The CDR3 reads CASSLGTGDYETQYF. Written as DNA, the CDR3 is TGTGCCAGCAGCTTGGGGACAGGGGACTATGAGACCCAGTACTTC. Together with reference TRBV7-2 and TRBJ2-5, the CDR3 gives the full variable domain: GAGVSQSPSNKVTEKGKDVELRCDPISGHTALYWYRQSLGQGLEFLIYFQGNSAPDKSGLPSDRFSAERTGGSVSTLTIQRTQQEDSAVYLCASSLGTGDYETQYFGPGTRLLVL.

The chain carries TRBV18 and TRBJ1-5; D ambiguous. The ends were cut back, 2 bases at V and 2 bases at J, with 7 bases in the middle. Germline V CDR1 and CDR2: KGHSH, LQKENI. The CDR3 length is 14 residues. CDR3 in DNA: TGTGCCAGCTCACCAGGTACAGGCAATCAGCCCCAGCATTTT. It translates to CASSPGTGNQPQHF.

The V and J genes are TRBV4-2 and TRBJ1-6; D possibly corresponds to TRBD1 (6 bases). This CDR3 has 16 residues. Germline CDR1 LGHNA, CDR2 YNFKEQ. The V end lost 1 base, the J end lost 7 bases, and 14 bases lay between the germline ends. CDR3 coding DNA: TGTGCCAGCAGCCAAGCCACTCACAGGGACAATTCACCCCTCCACTTT. This translates into CASSQATHRDNSPLHF.

The chain joins TRBV11-2 to TRBJ2-7; possibly TRBD1 for D (6 bases). Per the germline V gene, CDR1 is SGHAT and CDR2 is FQNNGV. V lost 1 base and J lost 3, with 13 bases in between. There are 15 residues in the CDR3. The CDR3 reads CASSLAAGVSYEQYF. In nucleotides, the CDR3 is TGTGCCAGCAGCTTAGCGGCAGGGGTAAGCTACGAGCAGTACTTC.

This clone appeared once. CDR3 sequence (DNA): TGTGCCATCAGTGGACTAGCGGGGGATTCTACGCAGTATTTT. Encoded protein: CAISGLAGDSTQYF. The rearrangement uses TRBV10-3 and TRBJ2-3, with 12 positions matching TRBD2. With 4 bases clipped from V and 8 bases from J, the junction kept 4 bases outside the gene matches. The length of the CDR3 is 14 residues. Germline CDR1 and CDR2: ENHRY and SYGVKD.